The 11 T cell receptor beta chains below were found in one sample sequenced in a study of beta chain features in type 1 diabetes. These receptors are not linked to any known antigen. Overall study findings and caveats: Type 1 diabetes patients showed a moderate but significant shortening of TCRB CDR3s in all four CD4+ subsets.

Investigators reverse transcribed all isolated RNA, so they sequenced expressed TCRB transcripts. Data came from immunoSEQ multiplex PCR; TCRdb stores just in-frame clones and leaves some out. This sample yields about 340,000 clones, of which roughly 14% are seen a single time; over 0.014% belongs to the top ten. The sample consisted of naive CD4+ T cells from blood. The receptors were gathered from a woman in her late teens or twenties with type 1 diabetes.

The chain links TRBV7-8 to TRBJ2-2, with a possible D match to TRBD2 (6 bases). Trimming pared 1 base from V and 5 bases from J, leaving 14 bases between. The CDR3 is 16 amino acids. Germline CDR1 SGHVS, CDR2 FQNEAQ. The CDR3 DNA follows: TGTGCCAGCAGCTTAGTGGTCCAGGGACTTACCGGGGAGCTGTTTTTT. It codes for CASSLVVQGLTGELFF. The entire variable domain, with the rest obtained from reference TRBV7-8 and TRBJ2-2, is as follows: GAGVSQSPRYKVAKRGQDVALRCDPISGHVSLFWYQQALGQGPEFLTYFQNEAQLDKSGLPSDRFFAERPEGSVSTLKIQRTQQEDSAVYLCASSLVVQGLTGELFFGEGSRLTVL.

This rearrangement joins TRBV18 to TRBJ1-1; D not resolved. Deletions cut 10 bases from V and 5 bases from J, with 20 bases between. This CDR3 contains 14 residues. Per the germline V gene, CDR1 is KGHSH and CDR2 is LQKENI. This CDR3 reads CATAEDRGLTEAFF. The DNA for the CDR3 is TGTGCCACCGCCGAAGATCGAGGCTTAACTGAAGCTTTCTTT. The variable domain in full, with the rest retrieved from reference TRBV18 and TRBJ1-1, is NAGVMQNPRHLVRRRGQEARLRCSPMKGHSHVYWYRQLPEEGLKFMVYLQKENIIDESGMPKERFSAEFPKEGPSILRIQQVVRGDSAAYFCATAEDRGLTEAFFGQGTRLTVV.

J is TRBJ1-2 and V is TRBV30; the D is unclear. The V end was cut by 4 bases, the J end by 7 bases, with 22 bases between. In germline, CDR1 is GTSNPN, CDR2 SVGIG (reference sequence). This CDR3 region has 15 residues. The CDR3 region is CAWIFGERASSGYTF. The CDR3 DNA reads TGTGCCTGGATCTTTGGAGAGAGGGCTTCCAGTGGCTACACCTTC.

This clone was counted a few times. CDR3 bases: TGCGCCAGCAGCTTGGCCGCGGGCTACACAGATACGCAGTATTTT. Translated, it gives CASSLAAGYTDTQYF. J is TRBJ2-3 and V is TRBV5-1; D may be TRBD2 (5 bases). Trimming took 0 bases from V and 2 from J, leaving 10 bases between them. The germline V gene encodes CDR1 SGHRS and CDR2 YFSETQ. This CDR3 is built from 15 residues.

This clone was observed a handful of times. The chain couples TRBV18 to TRBJ1-5; TRBD1 matches 9 bases. CDR1 is KGHSH, CDR2 LQKENI, per germline. This CDR3 region has 15 residues. Trimming removed 1 base from V and 7 bases from J; junction bases left unmatched: 5. CDR3 in DNA: TGTGCCAGCTCACCACTTGGGACAGGGAGGCAGCCCCAGCATTTT. This codes for CASSPLGTGRQPQHF. The complete variable domain, with remaining parts taken from reference TRBV18 and TRBJ1-5, reads NAGVMQNPRHLVRRRGQEARLRCSPMKGHSHVYWYRQLPEEGLKFMVYLQKENIIDESGMPKERFSAEFPKEGPSILRIQQVVRGDSAAYFCASSPLGTGRQPQHFGDGTRLSIL.

The chain employs TRBV29-1 and TRBJ1-2; unclear D gene. The CDR3 contains 13 residues. Germline V gives CDR1 SQVTM, CDR2 ANQGSEA. Trimming took 7 bases from V and 8 from J, leaving 20 bases between them. CDR3 sequence reads: CSGKVGSLDGYTF. The CDR3 DNA reads as TGCAGCGGCAAAGTAGGGAGCCTGGACGGCTACACCTTC.

The chain joins TRBV4-1 to TRBJ2-7; 7 nucleotides align to TRBD2. The V segment lost 0 bases and the J segment 3 bases; nucleotides outside the gene matches: 8. The CDR3 extends over 16 amino acids. CDR1 and CDR2 (germline): MGHRA, YSYEKL. CDR3 amino acids: CASSQEGGTTYYEQYF. DNA for the CDR3: TGCGCCAGCAGCCAAGAAGGCGGGACTACCTACTACGAGCAGTACTTC.

This chain joins TRBV18 and TRBJ1-1; D possibly corresponds to TRBD1 (6 bases). The CDR3 runs 14 residues. V was cut by 4 bases and J by 5 bases, with 14 bases left in between. The germline V gene has CDR1 KGHSH and CDR2 LQKENI. CDR3 nucleotides: TGTGCCAGCTCACTGGAGCAGGGGTGGACTGAAGCTTTCTTT. This sequence encodes CASSLEQGWTEAFF.

The chain joins TRBV5-6 to TRBJ1-4; TRBD1 is a possible D gene (6 bases). The germline V gene encodes CDR1 SGHDT and CDR2 YYEEEE. Trimming removed 6 bases from V and 8 bases from J, with 20 bases in between. The CDR3 has 15 residues. The CDR3 loop reads CASNPTGPSEEKLFF. CDR3 in DNA: TGTGCCAGCAACCCGACAGGACCAAGTGAGGAAAAACTGTTTTTT.

V gene TRBV11-2 combines with J gene TRBJ2-5; 8 bases are shared with TRBD1. Germline lookup yields CDR1 SGHAT and CDR2 FQNNGV. CDR3 length: 15 amino acids. Trimming cost V 5 bases and J 1 base; bases outside gene matches: 6. The CDR3 region is CASSQGQAIQETQYF. In nucleotides, the CDR3 is TGTGCCAGCAGCCAGGGACAGGCCATCCAAGAGACCCAGTACTTC.

The rearrangement uses TRBV29-1 and TRBJ2-2; 9 bases fit TRBD1. The CDR3 has 14 amino acids. V shed 3 bases and J 4 bases; nucleotides not matched to a gene: 3. CDR1 is SQVTM, CDR2 ANQGSEA, per germline. CDR3 DNA sequence: TGCAGCGTTGAGGGACAGGGAACCACCGGGGAGCTGTTTTTT. Its protein is CSVEGQGTTGELFF.